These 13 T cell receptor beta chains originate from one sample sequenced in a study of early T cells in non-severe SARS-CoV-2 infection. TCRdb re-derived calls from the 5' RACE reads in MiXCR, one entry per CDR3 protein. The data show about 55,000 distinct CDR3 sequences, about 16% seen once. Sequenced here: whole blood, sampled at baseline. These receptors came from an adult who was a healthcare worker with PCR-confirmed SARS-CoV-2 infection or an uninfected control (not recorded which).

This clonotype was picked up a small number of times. CDR3 DNA: TGCAGTGCTAGAGTGGCACGGAGTGAGACCCAGTACTTC. Translated, it gives CSARVARSETQYF. The chain links TRBV20-1 to TRBJ2-5; D not resolved. In germline, CDR1 is DFQATT, CDR2 SNEGSKA (reference sequence). CDR3 size: 13 residues. Trimming stripped 1 base from V and 5 bases from J, with 11 bases between.

This CDR3 is CASTQGRGTDTQYF. The CDR3 DNA reads as TGTGCGTCGACCCAGGGAAGAGGTACAGATACGCAGTATTTT. The chain joins TRBV28 to TRBJ2-3, with a tentative D call TRBD1 (5 bases). Germline CDR1 is MDHEN and CDR2 is SYDVKM. The CDR3 has 14 amino acids. The full variable domain, its missing parts supplied by reference TRBV28 and TRBJ2-3, is DVKVTQSSRYLVKRTGEKVFLECVQDMDHENMFWYRQDPGLGLRLIYFSYDVKMKEKGDIPEGYSVSREKKERFSLILESASTNQTSMYLCASTQGRGTDTQYFGPGTRLTVL.

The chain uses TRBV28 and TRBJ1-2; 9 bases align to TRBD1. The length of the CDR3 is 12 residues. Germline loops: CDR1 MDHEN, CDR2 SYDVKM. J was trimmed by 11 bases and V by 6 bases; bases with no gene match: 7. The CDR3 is CASRVGTGKYTF. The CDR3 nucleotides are TGTGCCAGCAGAGTGGGGACAGGGAAATACACCTTC.

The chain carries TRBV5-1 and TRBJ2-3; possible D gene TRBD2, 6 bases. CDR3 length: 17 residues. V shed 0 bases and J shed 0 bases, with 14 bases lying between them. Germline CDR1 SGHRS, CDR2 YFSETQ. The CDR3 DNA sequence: TGCGCCAGCAGCTTGGTTAGCGGTGGGACTAGCACAGATACGCAGTATTTT. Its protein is CASSLVSGGTSTDTQYF.

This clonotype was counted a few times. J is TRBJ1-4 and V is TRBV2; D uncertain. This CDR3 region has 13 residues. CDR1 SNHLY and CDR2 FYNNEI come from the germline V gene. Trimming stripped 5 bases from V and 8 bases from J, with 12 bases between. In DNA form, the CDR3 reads TGTGCCAGCAGTCCGAGACTCAACGAAAAACTGTTTTTT. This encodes CASSPRLNEKLFF.

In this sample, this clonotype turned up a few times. The CDR3 sequence is CSATTGGGASYNEQFF. The CDR3 nucleotides are TGCAGTGCCACAACGGGCGGGGGGGCGAGTTACAATGAGCAGTTCTTC. The rearrangement links TRBV20-1 to TRBJ2-1, with TRBD2 matching over 9 bases. The CDR3 covers 16 residues. Per the germline V gene, CDR1 is DFQATT and CDR2 is SNEGSKA (reference sequence). J was trimmed by 4 bases and V by 6 bases; bases with no gene match: 13.

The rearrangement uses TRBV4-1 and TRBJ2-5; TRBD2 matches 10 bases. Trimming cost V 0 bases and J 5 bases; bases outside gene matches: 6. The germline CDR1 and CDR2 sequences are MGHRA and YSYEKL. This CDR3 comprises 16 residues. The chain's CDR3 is CASSQDIAGGLETQYF. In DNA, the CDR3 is TGCGCCAGCAGCCAAGATATAGCGGGGGGCCTGGAGACCCAGTACTTC.

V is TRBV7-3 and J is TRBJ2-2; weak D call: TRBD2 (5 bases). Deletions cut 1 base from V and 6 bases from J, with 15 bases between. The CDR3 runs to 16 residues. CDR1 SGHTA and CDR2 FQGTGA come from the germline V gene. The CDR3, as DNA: TGTGCCAGCAGCTTAATGACTCTCGAGGGCGCCGGGGAGCTGTTTTTT. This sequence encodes CASSLMTLEGAGELFF.

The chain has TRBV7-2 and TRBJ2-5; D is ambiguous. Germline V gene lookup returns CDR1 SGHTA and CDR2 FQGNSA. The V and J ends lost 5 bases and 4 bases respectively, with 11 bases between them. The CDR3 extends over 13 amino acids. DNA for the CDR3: TGTGCCAGCAGCGGCCGGATAGGAGAGACCCAGTACTTC. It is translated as CASSGRIGETQYF. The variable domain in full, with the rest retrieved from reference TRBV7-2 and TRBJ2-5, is GAGVSQSPSNKVTEKGKDVELRCDPISGHTALYWYRQSLGQGLEFLIYFQGNSAPDKSGLPSDRFSAERTGGSVSTLTIQRTQQEDSAVYLCASSGRIGETQYFGPGTRLLVL.

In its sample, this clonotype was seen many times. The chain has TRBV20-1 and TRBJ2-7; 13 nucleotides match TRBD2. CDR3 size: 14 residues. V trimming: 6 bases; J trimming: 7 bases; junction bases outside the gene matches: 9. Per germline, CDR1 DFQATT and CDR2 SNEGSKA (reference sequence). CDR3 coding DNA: TGCAGTGCACCCGGACTAGCGGGGGATGGGGAGCAGTACTTC. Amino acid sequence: CSAPGLAGDGEQYF.

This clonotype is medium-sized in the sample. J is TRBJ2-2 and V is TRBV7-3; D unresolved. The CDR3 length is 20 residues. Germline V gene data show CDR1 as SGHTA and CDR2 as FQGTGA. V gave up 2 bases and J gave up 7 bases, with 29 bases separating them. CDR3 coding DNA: TGTGCCAGCAGCTTACAAGGTCCTCGCCGCGGTGCGATCGTCGGCGGGGAGCTGTTTTTT. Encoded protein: CASSLQGPRRGAIVGGELFF.

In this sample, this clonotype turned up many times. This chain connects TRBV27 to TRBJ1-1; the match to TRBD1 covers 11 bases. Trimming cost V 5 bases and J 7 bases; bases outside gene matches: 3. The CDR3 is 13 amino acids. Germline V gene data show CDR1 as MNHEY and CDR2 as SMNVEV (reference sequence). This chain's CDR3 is CASSQGQGGEAFF. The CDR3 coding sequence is TGTGCCAGCAGTCAGGGACAGGGGGGTGAAGCTTTCTTT.

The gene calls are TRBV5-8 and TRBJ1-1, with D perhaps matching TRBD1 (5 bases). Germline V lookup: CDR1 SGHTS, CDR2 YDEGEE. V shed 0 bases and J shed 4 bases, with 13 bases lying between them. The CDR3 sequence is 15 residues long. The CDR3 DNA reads TGTGCCAGCAGCTTGGAAGGGGCCGTGGCCACTGAAGCTTTCTTT. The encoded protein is CASSLEGAVATEAFF.